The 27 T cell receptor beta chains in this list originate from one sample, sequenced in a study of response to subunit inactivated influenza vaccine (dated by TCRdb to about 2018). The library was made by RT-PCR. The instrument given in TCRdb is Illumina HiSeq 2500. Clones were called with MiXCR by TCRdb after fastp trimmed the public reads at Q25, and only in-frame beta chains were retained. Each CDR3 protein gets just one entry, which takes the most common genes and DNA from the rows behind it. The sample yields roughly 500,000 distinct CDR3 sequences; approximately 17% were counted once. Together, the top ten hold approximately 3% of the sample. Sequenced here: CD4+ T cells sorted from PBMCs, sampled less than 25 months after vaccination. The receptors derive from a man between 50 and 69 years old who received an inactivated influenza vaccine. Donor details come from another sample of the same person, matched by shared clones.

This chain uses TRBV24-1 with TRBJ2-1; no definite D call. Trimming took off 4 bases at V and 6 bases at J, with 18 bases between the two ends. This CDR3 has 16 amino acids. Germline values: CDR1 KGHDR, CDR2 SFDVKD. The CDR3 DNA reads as TGTGCCACCAGTGACCCATCCTCCGCGGACCTCAATGAGCAGTTCTTC. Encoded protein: CATSDPSSADLNEQFF.

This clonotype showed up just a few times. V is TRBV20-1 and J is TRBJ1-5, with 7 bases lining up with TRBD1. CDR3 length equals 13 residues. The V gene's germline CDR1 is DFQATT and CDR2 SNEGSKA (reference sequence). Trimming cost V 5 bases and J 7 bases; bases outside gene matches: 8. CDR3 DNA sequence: TGCAGTGCTCAAACAGGGGTAGGACAGCCCCAGCATTTT. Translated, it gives CSAQTGVGQPQHF.

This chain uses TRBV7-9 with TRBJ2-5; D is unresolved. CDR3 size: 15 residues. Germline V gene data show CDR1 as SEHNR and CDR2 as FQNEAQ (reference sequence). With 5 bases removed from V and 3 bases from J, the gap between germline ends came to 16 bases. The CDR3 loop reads CASSNSPTVKETQYF. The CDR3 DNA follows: TGTGCCAGCAGCAATTCTCCCACAGTCAAAGAGACCCAGTACTTC.

As DNA, the CDR3 is TGCGCCAGCAGCCAAGAAAGAGTCTCCCGAAGCTCCTACGAGCAGTACTTC. Its protein is CASSQERVSRSSYEQYF. The chain combines TRBV4-3 with TRBJ2-7; the D is unclear. This CDR3 is 17 amino acids long. Trimming removed 0 bases from V and 0 bases from J, with 15 bases in between. The V gene's germline CDR1 is LGHNA and CDR2 YSLEER.

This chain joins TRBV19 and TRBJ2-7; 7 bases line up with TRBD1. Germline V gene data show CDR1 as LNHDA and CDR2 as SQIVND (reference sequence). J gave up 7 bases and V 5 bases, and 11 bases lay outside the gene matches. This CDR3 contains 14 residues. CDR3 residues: CASSVGTATWEQYF. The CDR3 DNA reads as TGTGCCAGTAGTGTGGGGACAGCTACCTGGGAGCAGTACTTC.

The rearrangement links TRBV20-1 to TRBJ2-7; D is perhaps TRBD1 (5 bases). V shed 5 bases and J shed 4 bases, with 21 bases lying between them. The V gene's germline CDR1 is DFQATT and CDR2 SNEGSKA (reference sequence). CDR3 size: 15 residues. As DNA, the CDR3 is TGCAGTGCTGAAAATAGCAGGGTTCGGAGTTACGAGCAGTACTTC. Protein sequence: CSAENSRVRSYEQYF.

CDR3 amino acids: CSVDGLARDTQYF. DNA for the CDR3: TGCAGCGTTGATGGACTAGCACGCGATACGCAGTATTTT. The chain joins TRBV29-1 to TRBJ2-3; 8 positions match TRBD2. CDR3 length: 13 residues. Germline CDR1 SQVTM, CDR2 ANQGSEA. The V gene end was trimmed by 3 bases and the J gene end by 6 bases; junction bases not matched to a gene: 5.

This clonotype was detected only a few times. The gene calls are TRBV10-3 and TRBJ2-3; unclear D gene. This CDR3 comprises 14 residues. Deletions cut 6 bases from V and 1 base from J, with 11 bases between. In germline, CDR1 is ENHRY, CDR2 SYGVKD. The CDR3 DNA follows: TGTGCCATCAGAGGCTCTTCTGGCACAGATACGCAGTATTTT. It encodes CAIRGSSGTDTQYF.

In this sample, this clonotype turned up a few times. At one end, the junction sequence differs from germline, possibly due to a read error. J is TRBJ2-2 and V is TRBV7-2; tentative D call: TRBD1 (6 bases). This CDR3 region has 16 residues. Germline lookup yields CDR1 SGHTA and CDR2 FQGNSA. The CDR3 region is CASSFRDIRNAGELFF. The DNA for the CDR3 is TGTGCCAGCAGCTTCAGGGACATTCGGAACGCCGGGGAGCTGTTTTTT.

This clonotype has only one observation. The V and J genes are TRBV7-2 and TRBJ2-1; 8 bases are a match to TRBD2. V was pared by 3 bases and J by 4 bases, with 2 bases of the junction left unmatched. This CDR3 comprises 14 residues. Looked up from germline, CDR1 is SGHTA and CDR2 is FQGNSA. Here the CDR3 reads CASSFSGEYNEQFF. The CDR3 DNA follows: TGTGCCAGCAGCTTTAGCGGGGAGTACAATGAGCAGTTCTTC.

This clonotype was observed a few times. As DNA, the CDR3 is TGTGCCAGCAGCTTTGGACTTACTACCAACAATGAGCAGTTCTTC. Translated: CASSFGLTTNNEQFF. The chain carries TRBV4-2 and TRBJ2-1; perhaps TRBD2 as D (5 bases). This CDR3 has 15 amino acids. Trimming took 5 bases from V and 5 from J, leaving 16 bases between them. CDR1 LGHNA and CDR2 YNFKEQ come from the germline V gene.

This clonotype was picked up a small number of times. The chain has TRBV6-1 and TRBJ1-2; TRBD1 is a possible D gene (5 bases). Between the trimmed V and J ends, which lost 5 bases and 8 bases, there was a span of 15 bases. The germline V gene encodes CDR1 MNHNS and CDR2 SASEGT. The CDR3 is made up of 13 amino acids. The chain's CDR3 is CASSRGTMRGYTF. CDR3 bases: TGTGCCAGCAGTAGAGGGACCATGAGGGGCTACACCTTC.

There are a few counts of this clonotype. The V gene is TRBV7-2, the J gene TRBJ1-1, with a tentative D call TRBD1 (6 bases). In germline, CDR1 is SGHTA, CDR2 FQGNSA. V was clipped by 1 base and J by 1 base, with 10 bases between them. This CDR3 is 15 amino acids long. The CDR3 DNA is TGTGCCAGCAGCTTAGTACCGGGGGCGAACACTGAAGCTTTCTTT. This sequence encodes CASSLVPGANTEAFF.

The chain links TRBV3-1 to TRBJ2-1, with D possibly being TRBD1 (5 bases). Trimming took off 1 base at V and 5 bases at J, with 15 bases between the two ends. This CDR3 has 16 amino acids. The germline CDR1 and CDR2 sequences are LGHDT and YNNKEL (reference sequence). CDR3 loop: CASSQVTDKADNEQFF. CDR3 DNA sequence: TGTGCCAGCAGCCAAGTGACAGATAAAGCTGACAATGAGCAGTTCTTC.

CDR3 sequence reads: CASTPRGKETQYF. The CDR3 DNA follows: TGTGCCAGCACCCCCCGGGGGAAAGAGACCCAGTACTTC. The chain links TRBV7-2 to TRBJ2-5; D might be TRBD2 (6 bases). The germline V gene encodes CDR1 SGHTA and CDR2 FQGNSA. The V end was cut by 7 bases, the J end by 3 bases, with 12 bases between. This CDR3 spans 13 amino acids.

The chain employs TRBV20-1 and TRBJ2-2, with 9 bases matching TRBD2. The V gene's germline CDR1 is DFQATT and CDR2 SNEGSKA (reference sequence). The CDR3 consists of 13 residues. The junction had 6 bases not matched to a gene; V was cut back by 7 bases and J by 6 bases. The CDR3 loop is CSGRRGGAGELFF. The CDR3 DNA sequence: TGCAGTGGTCGGCGGGGGGGTGCCGGGGAGCTGTTTTTT.

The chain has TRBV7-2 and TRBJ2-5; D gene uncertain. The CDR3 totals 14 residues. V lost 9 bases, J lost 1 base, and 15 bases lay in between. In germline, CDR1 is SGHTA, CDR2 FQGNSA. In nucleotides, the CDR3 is TGTGCCAGTCAACTAACGGTGGCCCAAGAGACCCAGTACTTC. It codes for CASQLTVAQETQYF. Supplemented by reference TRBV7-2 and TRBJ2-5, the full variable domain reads GAGVSQSPSNKVTEKGKDVELRCDPISGHTALYWYRQSLGQGLEFLIYFQGNSAPDKSGLPSDRFSAERTGGSVSTLTIQRTQQEDSAVYLCASQLTVAQETQYFGPGTRLLVL.

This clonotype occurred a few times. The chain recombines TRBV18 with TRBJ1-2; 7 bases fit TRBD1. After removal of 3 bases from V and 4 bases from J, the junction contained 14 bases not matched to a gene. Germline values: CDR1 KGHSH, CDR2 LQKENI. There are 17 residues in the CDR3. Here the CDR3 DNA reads TGTGCCAGCTCACCGCCCCAGACAGGGAGGAGAGGCTATGGCTACACCTTC. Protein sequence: CASSPPQTGRRGYGYTF.

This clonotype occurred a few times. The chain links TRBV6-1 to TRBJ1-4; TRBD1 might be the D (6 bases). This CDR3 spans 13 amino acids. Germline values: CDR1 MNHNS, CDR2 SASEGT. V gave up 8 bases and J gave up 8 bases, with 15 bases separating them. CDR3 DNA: TGTGCCAGCGAGTACAGGGAGAGGGAAAAACTGTTTTTT. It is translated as CASEYREREKLFF.

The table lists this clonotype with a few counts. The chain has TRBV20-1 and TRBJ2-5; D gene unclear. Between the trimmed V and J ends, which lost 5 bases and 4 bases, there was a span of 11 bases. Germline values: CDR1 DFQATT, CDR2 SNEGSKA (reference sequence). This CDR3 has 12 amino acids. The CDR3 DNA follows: TGCAGTGCTCCTCACTGGACAGAGACCCAGTACTTC. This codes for CSAPHWTETQYF.

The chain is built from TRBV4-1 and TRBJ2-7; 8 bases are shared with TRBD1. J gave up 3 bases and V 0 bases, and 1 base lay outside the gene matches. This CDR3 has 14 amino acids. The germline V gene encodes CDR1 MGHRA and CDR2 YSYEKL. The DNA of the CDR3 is TGCGCCAGCAGCCAAGACGGGACAGGCTACGAGCAGTACTTC. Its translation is CASSQDGTGYEQYF.

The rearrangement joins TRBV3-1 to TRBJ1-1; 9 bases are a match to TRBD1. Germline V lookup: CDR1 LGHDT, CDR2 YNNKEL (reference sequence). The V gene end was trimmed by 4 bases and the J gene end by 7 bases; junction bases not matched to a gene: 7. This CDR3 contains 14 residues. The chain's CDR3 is CASSLWTGESEAFF. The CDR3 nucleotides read TGTGCCAGCAGCCTATGGACAGGGGAAAGTGAAGCTTTCTTT.

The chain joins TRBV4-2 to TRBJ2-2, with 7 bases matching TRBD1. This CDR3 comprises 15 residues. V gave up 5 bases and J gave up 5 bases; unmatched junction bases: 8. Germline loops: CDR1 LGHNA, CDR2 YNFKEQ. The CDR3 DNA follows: TGTGCCAGCAGCACCGGGACAGTGATAACCGGGGAGCTGTTTTTT. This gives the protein CASSTGTVITGELFF.

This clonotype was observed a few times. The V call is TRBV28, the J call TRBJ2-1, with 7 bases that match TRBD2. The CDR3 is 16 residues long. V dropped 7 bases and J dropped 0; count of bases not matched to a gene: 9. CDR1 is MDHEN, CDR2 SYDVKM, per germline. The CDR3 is CASTSSGVDSYNEQFF. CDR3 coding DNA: TGTGCCAGCACTTCAAGCGGGGTGGACTCCTACAATGAGCAGTTCTTC.

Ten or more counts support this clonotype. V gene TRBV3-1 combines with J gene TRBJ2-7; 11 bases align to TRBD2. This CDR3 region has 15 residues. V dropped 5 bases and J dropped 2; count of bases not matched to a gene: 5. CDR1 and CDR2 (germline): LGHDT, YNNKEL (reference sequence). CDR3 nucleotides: TGTGCCAGCAGCTACGGGACTAGCGGAACCTACGAGCAGTACTTC. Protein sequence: CASSYGTSGTYEQYF.

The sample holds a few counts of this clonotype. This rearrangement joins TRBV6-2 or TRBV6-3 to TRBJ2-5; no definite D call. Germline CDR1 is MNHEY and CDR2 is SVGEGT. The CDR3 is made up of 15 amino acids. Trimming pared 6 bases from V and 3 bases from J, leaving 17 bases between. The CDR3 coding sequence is TGTGCCAGCAGCAACCTGGTGCGCAGAGAAGAGACCCAGTACTTC. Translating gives CASSNLVRREETQYF.

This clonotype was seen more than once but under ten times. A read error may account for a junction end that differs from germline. The CDR3 DNA follows: TGTGCCAGCATGGGCGGGAAAGGCTGGGACACCGGGGAGCTGTCTTTT. Protein product: CASMGGKGWDTGELSF. This sequence joins TRBV3-1 and TRBJ2-2; D could derive from TRBD1 or TRBD2 (6 bases each). There are 16 residues in the CDR3. Germline CDR1 is LGHDT and CDR2 is YNNKEL (reference sequence).